This TCR beta chain emerged from a study of blood T cells in healthy people across ages. The total RNA that was extracted per sample amounted to at least 5 micrograms. Study-wide results and limits: Diversity estimates drawn from one million T cells were deemed underestimates.

It was with a sample-barcoded 5' primer and a J-beta primer mix that a second PCR of roughly 7 to 12 cycles was run. A template-switch adaptor with 12 random nucleotides tagged each cDNA molecule. TCRdb redid the calling of the 5' RACE reads with MiXCR, one entry per CDR3 protein. The data hold 1.5 million to 2 million distinct CDR3 sequences, with 28% observed a single time. V trimming: 4 bases; J trimming: 5 bases; junction bases outside the gene matches: 7. The CDR3 sequence is 16 residues long. Germline CDR1 is LGHDT and CDR2 is YNNKEL (reference sequence). As regards this clonotype: Antigen: not known.

This TCR was recovered from a woman in her thirties in good health. V and J are TRBV3-1 and TRBJ2-2; TRBD1 matches 10 bases. The sequencing input was blood. CDR3 bases: TGTGCCAGCAGCCGCGCGGGACAGGGGTGGACCGGGGAGCTGTTTTTT. Translated: CASSRAGQGWTGELFF.